This note documents a single TCR beta chain sequence. Its antigen remains unidentified. CDR1 and CDR2 from the germline V gene are MDHEN and SYDVKM. This CDR3 region has 16 residues. Between the trimmed V and J ends, which lost 1 base and 6 bases, there was a span of 16 bases. The data derive from a study of T cell responses to AZD1222 COVID-19 vaccine. Notes on the study in general: Spike-specific TCRs gained breadth and depth after people received two AZD1222 doses. At baseline, just a handful of AZD1222 recipients tested seropositive.

Clones were sequenced by immunoSEQ multiplex PCR, and TCRdb holds only the in-frame ones, with some missing. The repertoire includes approximately 110,000 clones, approximately 85% of them detected once, and 4.4% sits in the top ten. The J gene is TRBJ1-5, the V gene TRBV28; D remains unclear. The TCR originated in an adult who received the AZD1222 COVID-19 vaccine. The sample consisted of peripheral blood, taken 28 days after the second AZD1222 dose. CDR3 amino acids: CASSLSSGRWGQPQHF. CDR3 DNA: TGTGCCAGCAGTTTATCTTCAGGACGATGGGGTCAGCCCCAGCATTTT. The full variable domain, with the rest looked up from reference TRBV28 and TRBJ1-5, is DVKVTQSSRYLVKRTGEKVFLECVQDMDHENMFWYRQDPGLGLRLIYFSYDVKMKEKGDIPEGYSVSREKKERFSLILESASTNQTSMYLCASSLSSGRWGQPQHFGDGTRLSIL.